The present T cell receptor (beta chain) was sequenced within a study of shared clonotypes between healthy human individuals. The study, taken as a whole, reports: Relative to memory subsets, naive subsets generally showed larger estimated richness.

Note on this clone: What it recognizes is unknown.

Sorted-subset replicate PCR reactions contained 150 to 200 ng DNA, corresponding to around 30,000 T cell genomes. Only in-frame clones appear in the TCRdb table, and some are missing; sequencing was by immunoSEQ multiplex PCR. Here the sample spans about 2.2 million clones, around 93% being singletons. Positive CCR7 selection of CD45RO-negative cells yielded the naive CD8 cells, and terminally differentiated effector memory CD45RA+ cells were excluded. The germline V and J ends were trimmed by 5 bases and 5 bases, with 21 bases remaining between them. CDR3 length equals 16 residues. The germline CDR1 and CDR2 sequences are PRHDT and FYEKMQ (reference sequence).

This TCR was recovered from a man aged 18 to 29 in good health. Some clones in this sample may be carry-over from other donors' samples. The sample consisted of naive CD8+ T cells from PBMCs. The chain carries TRBV13 and TRBJ1-2, with D tentatively TRBD1 (6 bases). CDR3 nucleotides: TGTGCCAGCAGCCCTAGGTCCGGACAGAGAGTATATGGCTACACCTTC. Protein product: CASSPRSGQRVYGYTF.